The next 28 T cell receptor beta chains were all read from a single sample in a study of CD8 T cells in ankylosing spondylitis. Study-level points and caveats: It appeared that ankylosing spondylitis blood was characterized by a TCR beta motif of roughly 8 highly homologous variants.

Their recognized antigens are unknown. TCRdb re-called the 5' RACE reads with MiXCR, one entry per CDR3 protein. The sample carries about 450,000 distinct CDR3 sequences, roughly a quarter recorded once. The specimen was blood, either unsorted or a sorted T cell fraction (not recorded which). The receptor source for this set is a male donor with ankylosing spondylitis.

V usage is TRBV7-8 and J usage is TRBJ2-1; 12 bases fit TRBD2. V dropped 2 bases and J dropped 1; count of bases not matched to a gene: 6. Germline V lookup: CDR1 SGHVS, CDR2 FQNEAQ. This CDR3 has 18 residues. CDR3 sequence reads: CASSLSGLAGPSYNEQFF. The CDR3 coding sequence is TGTGCCAGCAGCTTATCGGGACTAGCGGGCCCGTCCTACAATGAGCAGTTCTTC.

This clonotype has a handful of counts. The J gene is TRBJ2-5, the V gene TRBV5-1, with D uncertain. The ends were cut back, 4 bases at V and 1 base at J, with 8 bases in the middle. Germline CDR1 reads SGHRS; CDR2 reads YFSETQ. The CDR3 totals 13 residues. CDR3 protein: CASSPGSQETQYF. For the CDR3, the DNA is TGCGCCAGCAGCCCCGGTTCCCAAGAGACCCAGTACTTC.

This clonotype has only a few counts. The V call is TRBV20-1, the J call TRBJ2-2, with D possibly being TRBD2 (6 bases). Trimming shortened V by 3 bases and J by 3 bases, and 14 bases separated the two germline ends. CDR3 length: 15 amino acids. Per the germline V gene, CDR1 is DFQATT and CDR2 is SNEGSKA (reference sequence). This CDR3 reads CSASMSGEDTGELFF. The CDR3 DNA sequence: TGCAGTGCTAGTATGTCGGGAGAGGACACCGGGGAGCTGTTTTTT.

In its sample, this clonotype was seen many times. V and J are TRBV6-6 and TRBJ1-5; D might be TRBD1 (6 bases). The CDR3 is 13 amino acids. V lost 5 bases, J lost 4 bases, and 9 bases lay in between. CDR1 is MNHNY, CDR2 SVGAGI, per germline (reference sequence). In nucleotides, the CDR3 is TGTGCCAGCAGTAGGGGGACAAATCAGCCCCAGCATTTT. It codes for CASSRGTNQPQHF.

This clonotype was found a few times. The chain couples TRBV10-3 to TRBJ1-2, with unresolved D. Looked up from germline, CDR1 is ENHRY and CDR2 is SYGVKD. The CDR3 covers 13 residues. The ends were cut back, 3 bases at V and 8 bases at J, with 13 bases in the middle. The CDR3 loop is CAISDLRMGGYTF. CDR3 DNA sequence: TGTGCCATCAGTGACCTTCGGATGGGCGGCTACACCTTC.

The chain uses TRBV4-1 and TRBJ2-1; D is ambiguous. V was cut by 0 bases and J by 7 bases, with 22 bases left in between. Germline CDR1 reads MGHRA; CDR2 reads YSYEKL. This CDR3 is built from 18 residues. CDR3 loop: CASSQDRLSWSSVNEQFF. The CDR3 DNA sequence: TGCGCCAGCAGCCAAGATCGTCTTTCCTGGAGCTCCGTGAATGAGCAGTTCTTC.

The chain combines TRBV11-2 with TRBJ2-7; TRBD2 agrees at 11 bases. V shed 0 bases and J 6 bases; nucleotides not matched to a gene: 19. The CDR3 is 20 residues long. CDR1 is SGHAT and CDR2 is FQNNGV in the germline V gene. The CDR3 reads CASSLERTNLAGGPGSEQYV. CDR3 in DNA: TGTGCCAGCAGCTTAGAAAGGACCAATTTAGCGGGAGGGCCGGGTTCCGAGCAGTACGTC.

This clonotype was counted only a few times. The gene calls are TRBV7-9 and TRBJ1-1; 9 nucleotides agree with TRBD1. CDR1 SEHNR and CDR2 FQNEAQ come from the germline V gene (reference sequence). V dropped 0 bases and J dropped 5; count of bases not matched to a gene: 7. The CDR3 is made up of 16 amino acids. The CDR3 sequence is CASSLAGYRGPTEAFF. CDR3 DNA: TGTGCCAGCAGCTTAGCGGGGTACAGGGGGCCGACTGAAGCTTTCTTT.

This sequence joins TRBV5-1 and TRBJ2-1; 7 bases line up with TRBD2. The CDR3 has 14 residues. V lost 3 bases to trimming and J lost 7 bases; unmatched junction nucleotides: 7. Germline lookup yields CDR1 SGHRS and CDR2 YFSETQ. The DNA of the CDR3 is TGCGCCAGCAGCTATAGGACTAGTTTAAATGAGCAGTTCTTC. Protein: CASSYRTSLNEQFF.

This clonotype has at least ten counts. The CDR3 here is CASSHQAGGPDTGELFF. CDR3 DNA: TGTGCCAGCAGTCACCAAGCGGGAGGGCCGGACACCGGGGAGCTGTTTTTT. This chain connects TRBV12-3 or TRBV12-4 to TRBJ2-2; 10 bases are shared with TRBD2. Losses at the gene ends were 5 bases for V and 3 bases for J; bases not matched to a gene: 9. This CDR3 region has 17 residues.

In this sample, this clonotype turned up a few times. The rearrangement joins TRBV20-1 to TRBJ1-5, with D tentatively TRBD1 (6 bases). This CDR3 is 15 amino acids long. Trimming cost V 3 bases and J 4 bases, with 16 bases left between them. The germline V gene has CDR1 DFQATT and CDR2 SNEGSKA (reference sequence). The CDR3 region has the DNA TGCAGTGCTAGGTTCCGCGGGGGCAGGAATCAGCCCCAGCATTTT. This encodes CSARFRGGRNQPQHF.

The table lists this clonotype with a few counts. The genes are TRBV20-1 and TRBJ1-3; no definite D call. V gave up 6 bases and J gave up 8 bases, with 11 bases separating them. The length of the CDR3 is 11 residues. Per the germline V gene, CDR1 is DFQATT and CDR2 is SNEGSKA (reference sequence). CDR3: CSARIKDTIYF. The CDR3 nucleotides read TGCAGTGCCAGGATCAAAGACACCATATATTTT.

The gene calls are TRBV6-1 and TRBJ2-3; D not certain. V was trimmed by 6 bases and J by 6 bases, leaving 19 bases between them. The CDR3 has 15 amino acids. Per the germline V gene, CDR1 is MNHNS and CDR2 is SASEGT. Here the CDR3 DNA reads TGTGCCAGCAGCCCACTAAGTGGCCTCGGGGATACGCAGTATTTT. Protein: CASSPLSGLGDTQYF.

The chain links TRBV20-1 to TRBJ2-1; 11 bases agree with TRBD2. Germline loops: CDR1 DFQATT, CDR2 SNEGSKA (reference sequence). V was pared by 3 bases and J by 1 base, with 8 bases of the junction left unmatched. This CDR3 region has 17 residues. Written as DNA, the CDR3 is TGCAGTGCTAGGGACCCGAGGACTAGCGGGTCCTACAATGAGCAGTTCTTC. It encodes CSARDPRTSGSYNEQFF.

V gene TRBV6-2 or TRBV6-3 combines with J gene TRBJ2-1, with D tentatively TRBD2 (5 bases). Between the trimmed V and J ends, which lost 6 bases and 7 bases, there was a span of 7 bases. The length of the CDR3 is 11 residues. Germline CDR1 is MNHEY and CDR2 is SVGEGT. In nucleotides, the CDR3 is TGTGCCAGCAGCCAGCGGAATGAGCAGTTCTTC. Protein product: CASSQRNEQFF.

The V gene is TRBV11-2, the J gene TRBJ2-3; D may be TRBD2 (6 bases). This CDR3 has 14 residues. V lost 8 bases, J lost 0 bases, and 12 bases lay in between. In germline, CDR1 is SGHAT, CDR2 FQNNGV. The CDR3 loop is CASRLALSTDTQYF. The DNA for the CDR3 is TGTGCCAGCCGCCTAGCGCTTAGCACAGATACGCAGTATTTT.

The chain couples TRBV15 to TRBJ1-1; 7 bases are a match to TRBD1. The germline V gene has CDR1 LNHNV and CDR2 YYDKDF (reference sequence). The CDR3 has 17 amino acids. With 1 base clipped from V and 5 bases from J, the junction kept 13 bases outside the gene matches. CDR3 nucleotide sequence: TGTGCCACCAGCAGAGGCGGAGCGACAGGGAGGGAAACTGAAGCTTTCTTT. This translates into CATSRGGATGRETEAFF.

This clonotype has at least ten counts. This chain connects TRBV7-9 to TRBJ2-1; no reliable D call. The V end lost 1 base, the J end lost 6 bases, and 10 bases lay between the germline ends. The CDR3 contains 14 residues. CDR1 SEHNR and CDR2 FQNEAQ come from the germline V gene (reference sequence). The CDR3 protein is CASSLEYRANEQFF. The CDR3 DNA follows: TGTGCCAGCAGCTTAGAATACAGAGCCAATGAGCAGTTCTTC.

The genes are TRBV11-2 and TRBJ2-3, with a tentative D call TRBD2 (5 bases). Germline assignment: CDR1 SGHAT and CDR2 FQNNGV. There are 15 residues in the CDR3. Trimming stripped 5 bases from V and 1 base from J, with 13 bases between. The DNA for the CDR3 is TGTGCCAGCAGCAATCGCCGGACTCGCACAGATACGCAGTATTTT. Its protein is CASSNRRTRTDTQYF.

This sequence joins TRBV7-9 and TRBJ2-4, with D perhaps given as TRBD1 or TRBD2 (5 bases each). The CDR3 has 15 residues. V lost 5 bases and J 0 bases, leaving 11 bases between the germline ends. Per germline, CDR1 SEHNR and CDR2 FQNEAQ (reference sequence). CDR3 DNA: TGTGCCAGCAGCCCGGGACCAACAGCCAAAAACATTCAGTACTTC. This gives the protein CASSPGPTAKNIQYF.

The CDR3 DNA reads as TGCAGTGCTAGTGGCGGGAGGGTAGATACGCAGTATTTT. It is translated as CSASGGRVDTQYF. The rearrangement links TRBV20-1 to TRBJ2-3, with 9 bases lining up with TRBD2. CDR1 is DFQATT, CDR2 SNEGSKA, per germline (reference sequence). The ends lost 3 bases at V and 5 bases at J; junction bases unmatched: 3. The CDR3 is made up of 13 amino acids.

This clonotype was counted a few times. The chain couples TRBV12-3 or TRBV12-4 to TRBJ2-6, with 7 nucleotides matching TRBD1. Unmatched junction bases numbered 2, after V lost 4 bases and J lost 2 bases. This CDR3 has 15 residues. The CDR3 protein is CASSSQGAGANVLTF. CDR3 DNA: TGTGCCAGCAGTTCCCAGGGGGCTGGGGCCAACGTCCTGACTTTC.

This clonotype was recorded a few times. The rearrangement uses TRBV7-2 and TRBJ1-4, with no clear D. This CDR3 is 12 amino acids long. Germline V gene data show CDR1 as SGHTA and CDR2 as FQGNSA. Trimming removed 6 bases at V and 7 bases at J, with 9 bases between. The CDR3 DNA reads TGTGCCAGCAGTATTATAGGTGAAAAACTGTTTTTT. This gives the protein CASSIIGEKLFF.

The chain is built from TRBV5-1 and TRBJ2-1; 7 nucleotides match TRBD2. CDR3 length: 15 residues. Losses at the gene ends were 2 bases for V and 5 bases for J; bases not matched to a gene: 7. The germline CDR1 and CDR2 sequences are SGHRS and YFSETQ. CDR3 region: CASSFLTGTNNEQFF. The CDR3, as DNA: TGCGCCAGCAGCTTTTTGACCGGGACTAACAATGAGCAGTTCTTC.

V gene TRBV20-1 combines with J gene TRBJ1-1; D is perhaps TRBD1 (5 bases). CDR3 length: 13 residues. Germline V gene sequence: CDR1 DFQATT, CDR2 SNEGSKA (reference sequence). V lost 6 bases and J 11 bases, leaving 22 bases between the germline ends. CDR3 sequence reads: CSARGGQGRLAFF. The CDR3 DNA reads TGCAGTGCGAGGGGTGGGCAGGGCCGGCTGGCTTTCTTT.

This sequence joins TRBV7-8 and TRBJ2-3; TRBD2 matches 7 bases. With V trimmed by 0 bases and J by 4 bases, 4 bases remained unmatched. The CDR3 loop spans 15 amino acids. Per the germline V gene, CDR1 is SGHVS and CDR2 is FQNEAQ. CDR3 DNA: TGTGCCAGCAGCTTAGCGGGAGGGGCCGCAGATACGCAGTATTTT. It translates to CASSLAGGAADTQYF.

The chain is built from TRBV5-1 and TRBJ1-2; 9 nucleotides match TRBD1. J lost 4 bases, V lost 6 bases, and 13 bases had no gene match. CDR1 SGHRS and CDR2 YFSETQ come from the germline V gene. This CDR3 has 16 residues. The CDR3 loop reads CASKEGQGTLGYGYTF. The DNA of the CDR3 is TGCGCCAGCAAGGAGGGACAGGGAACTTTAGGCTATGGCTACACCTTC.

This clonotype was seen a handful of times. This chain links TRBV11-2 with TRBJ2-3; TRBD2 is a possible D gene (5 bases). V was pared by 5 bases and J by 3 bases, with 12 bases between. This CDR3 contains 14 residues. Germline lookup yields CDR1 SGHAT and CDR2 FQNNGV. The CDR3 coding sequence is TGTGCCAGCAGCATAGGGAGTAGTACAGATACGCAGTATTTT. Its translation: CASSIGSSTDTQYF.